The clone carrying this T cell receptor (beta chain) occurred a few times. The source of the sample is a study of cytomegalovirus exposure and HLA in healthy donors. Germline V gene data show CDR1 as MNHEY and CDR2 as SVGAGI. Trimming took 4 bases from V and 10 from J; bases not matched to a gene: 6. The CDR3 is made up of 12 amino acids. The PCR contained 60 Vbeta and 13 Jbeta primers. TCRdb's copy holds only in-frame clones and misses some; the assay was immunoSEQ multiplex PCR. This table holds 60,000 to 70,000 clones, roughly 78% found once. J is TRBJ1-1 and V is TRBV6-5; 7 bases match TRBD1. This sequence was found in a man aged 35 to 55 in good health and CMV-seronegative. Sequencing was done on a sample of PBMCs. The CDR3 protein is CASSSRQGGAFF. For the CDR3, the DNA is TGTGCCAGCAGTTCGCGACAGGGAGGAGCTTTCTTT.